A single sample gave rise to the 3 T cell receptor beta chains below, sequenced in a study of blood T cell repertoires in COVID-19. TCRdb's table, derived via immunoSEQ multiplex PCR, lists solely in-frame clones and lacks some. Here the sample spans about 260,000 clones, around 87% being singletons. Sequencing input: peripheral blood. These TCRs come from a woman between 50 and 59 years old who had recovered from COVID-19.

The V gene is TRBV28, the J gene TRBJ2-3; D gene unclear. V was cut by 7 bases and J by 1 base, with 15 bases left in between. The CDR3 loop spans 15 amino acids. The germline V gene encodes CDR1 MDHEN and CDR2 SYDVKM. CDR3 region: CASIPGDRGTDTQYF. For the CDR3, the DNA is TGTGCCAGCATCCCCGGAGATCGGGGCACAGATACGCAGTATTTT.

The gene calls are TRBV6-6 and TRBJ2-7, with TRBD1 matching 8 bases. The germline CDR1 and CDR2 sequences are MNHNY and SVGAGI (reference sequence). The CDR3 has 15 amino acids. J lost 2 bases, V lost 6 bases, and 9 bases had no gene match. The CDR3 coding sequence is TGTGCCAGCAGCCTGTTCAGGGGGCGCCCCTACGAGCAGTACTTC. This sequence encodes CASSLFRGRPYEQYF.

The V gene is TRBV28, the J gene TRBJ1-1, with D possibly TRBD1 on 6 matching bases. Germline CDR1 MDHEN, CDR2 SYDVKM. This CDR3 comprises 13 residues. V was cut by 3 bases and J by 4 bases, with 9 bases left in between. The CDR3 protein is CASSFLTGTEAFF. CDR3 coding DNA: TGTGCCAGCAGTTTCCTGACAGGCACTGAAGCTTTCTTT. The variable domain in full, with the rest retrieved from reference TRBV28 and TRBJ1-1, is DVKVTQSSRYLVKRTGEKVFLECVQDMDHENMFWYRQDPGLGLRLIYFSYDVKMKEKGDIPEGYSVSREKKERFSLILESASTNQTSMYLCASSFLTGTEAFFGQGTRLTVV.